This T cell receptor (beta chain) originates from a study of spatial heterogeneity in lung cancer. This clonotype was detected only a few times. Its target is not known. Study-wide findings and caveats: Tracking of tumor mutation counts was seen in expanded intratumoral alpha and beta TCR counts.

A distinct unique molecular identifier was carried by each TCR cDNA molecule. TCRdb reprocessed the 5' RACE reads via MiXCR and lists one record per CDR3 protein. Of 20,000 to 25,000 distinct CDR3 sequences in the sample, nearly 6.5% were seen once. This CDR3 comprises 14 residues. Germline V gene data show CDR1 as MNHEY and CDR2 as SVGAGI. The V segment lost 6 bases and the J segment 11 bases; nucleotides outside the gene matches: 10. Time point specified: sample taken at primary tumor resection. Samples came from some 71 TRACERx patients with untreated early-stage lung cancer. Sequencing was performed on whole RNA extracted from tumor and nontumor lung tissue, or from frozen PBMC, and the material was left unsorted.

The rearrangement links TRBV6-5 to TRBJ1-6, with 7 positions matching TRBD1. Sequencing used lung tumor tissue, obtained at surgery. This clonotype originated in a male donor with early-stage non-small cell lung cancer. The chain's CDR3 is CASRGGQLVTPLHF. CDR3 bases: TGTGCCAGCAGGGGGGGACAGTTGGTGACACCCCTCCACTTT.